This entry features one T cell receptor beta chain sequence. Only in-frame clones appear in the TCRdb table, and some are missing; sequencing was by immunoSEQ multiplex PCR. The data show around 280,000 clones, 70% to 90% seen once. The sample originates from a study of blood T cell repertoires in COVID-19. Looking at the study overall: The samples span acute and convalescent COVID-19 from the United States, Italy and Spain.

This clonotype was sampled from a woman aged 30 to 39 who had recovered from COVID-19. Source material: peripheral blood.

The CDR3 spells CSAYSADTQYF. The DNA of the CDR3 is TGCAGCGCCTACTCGGCAGATACGCAGTATTTT. V usage is TRBV29-1 and J usage is TRBJ2-3; D is unresolved. From germline, CDR1 is SQVTM and CDR2 ANQGSEA. Trimming removed 7 bases from V and 4 bases from J, with 9 bases in between. The CDR3 sequence is 11 residues long.